This T cell receptor beta chain was retrieved from a study of technical replicates of blood from several donors. With regard to this clone: One junction end disagrees with the germline gene, perhaps due to a read error.

Profiled with immunoSEQ multiplex PCR; TCRdb holds only in-frame clones, not every one. The data show roughly 80,000 clones, just under 95% seen once. Germline CDR1 reads SGDLS; CDR2 reads YYNGEE. The CDR3 loop spans 14 amino acids. The clonotype comes from a human donor in good health. Input material: T cells isolated from PBMCs. The rearrangement links TRBV9 to TRBJ1-1; maybe TRBD1 (6 bases). CDR3 nucleotide sequence: TGTGCCAGCAACGTACAGGGTGTGGACACTGAAGCTTTCTTT. This encodes CASNVQGVDTEAFF.